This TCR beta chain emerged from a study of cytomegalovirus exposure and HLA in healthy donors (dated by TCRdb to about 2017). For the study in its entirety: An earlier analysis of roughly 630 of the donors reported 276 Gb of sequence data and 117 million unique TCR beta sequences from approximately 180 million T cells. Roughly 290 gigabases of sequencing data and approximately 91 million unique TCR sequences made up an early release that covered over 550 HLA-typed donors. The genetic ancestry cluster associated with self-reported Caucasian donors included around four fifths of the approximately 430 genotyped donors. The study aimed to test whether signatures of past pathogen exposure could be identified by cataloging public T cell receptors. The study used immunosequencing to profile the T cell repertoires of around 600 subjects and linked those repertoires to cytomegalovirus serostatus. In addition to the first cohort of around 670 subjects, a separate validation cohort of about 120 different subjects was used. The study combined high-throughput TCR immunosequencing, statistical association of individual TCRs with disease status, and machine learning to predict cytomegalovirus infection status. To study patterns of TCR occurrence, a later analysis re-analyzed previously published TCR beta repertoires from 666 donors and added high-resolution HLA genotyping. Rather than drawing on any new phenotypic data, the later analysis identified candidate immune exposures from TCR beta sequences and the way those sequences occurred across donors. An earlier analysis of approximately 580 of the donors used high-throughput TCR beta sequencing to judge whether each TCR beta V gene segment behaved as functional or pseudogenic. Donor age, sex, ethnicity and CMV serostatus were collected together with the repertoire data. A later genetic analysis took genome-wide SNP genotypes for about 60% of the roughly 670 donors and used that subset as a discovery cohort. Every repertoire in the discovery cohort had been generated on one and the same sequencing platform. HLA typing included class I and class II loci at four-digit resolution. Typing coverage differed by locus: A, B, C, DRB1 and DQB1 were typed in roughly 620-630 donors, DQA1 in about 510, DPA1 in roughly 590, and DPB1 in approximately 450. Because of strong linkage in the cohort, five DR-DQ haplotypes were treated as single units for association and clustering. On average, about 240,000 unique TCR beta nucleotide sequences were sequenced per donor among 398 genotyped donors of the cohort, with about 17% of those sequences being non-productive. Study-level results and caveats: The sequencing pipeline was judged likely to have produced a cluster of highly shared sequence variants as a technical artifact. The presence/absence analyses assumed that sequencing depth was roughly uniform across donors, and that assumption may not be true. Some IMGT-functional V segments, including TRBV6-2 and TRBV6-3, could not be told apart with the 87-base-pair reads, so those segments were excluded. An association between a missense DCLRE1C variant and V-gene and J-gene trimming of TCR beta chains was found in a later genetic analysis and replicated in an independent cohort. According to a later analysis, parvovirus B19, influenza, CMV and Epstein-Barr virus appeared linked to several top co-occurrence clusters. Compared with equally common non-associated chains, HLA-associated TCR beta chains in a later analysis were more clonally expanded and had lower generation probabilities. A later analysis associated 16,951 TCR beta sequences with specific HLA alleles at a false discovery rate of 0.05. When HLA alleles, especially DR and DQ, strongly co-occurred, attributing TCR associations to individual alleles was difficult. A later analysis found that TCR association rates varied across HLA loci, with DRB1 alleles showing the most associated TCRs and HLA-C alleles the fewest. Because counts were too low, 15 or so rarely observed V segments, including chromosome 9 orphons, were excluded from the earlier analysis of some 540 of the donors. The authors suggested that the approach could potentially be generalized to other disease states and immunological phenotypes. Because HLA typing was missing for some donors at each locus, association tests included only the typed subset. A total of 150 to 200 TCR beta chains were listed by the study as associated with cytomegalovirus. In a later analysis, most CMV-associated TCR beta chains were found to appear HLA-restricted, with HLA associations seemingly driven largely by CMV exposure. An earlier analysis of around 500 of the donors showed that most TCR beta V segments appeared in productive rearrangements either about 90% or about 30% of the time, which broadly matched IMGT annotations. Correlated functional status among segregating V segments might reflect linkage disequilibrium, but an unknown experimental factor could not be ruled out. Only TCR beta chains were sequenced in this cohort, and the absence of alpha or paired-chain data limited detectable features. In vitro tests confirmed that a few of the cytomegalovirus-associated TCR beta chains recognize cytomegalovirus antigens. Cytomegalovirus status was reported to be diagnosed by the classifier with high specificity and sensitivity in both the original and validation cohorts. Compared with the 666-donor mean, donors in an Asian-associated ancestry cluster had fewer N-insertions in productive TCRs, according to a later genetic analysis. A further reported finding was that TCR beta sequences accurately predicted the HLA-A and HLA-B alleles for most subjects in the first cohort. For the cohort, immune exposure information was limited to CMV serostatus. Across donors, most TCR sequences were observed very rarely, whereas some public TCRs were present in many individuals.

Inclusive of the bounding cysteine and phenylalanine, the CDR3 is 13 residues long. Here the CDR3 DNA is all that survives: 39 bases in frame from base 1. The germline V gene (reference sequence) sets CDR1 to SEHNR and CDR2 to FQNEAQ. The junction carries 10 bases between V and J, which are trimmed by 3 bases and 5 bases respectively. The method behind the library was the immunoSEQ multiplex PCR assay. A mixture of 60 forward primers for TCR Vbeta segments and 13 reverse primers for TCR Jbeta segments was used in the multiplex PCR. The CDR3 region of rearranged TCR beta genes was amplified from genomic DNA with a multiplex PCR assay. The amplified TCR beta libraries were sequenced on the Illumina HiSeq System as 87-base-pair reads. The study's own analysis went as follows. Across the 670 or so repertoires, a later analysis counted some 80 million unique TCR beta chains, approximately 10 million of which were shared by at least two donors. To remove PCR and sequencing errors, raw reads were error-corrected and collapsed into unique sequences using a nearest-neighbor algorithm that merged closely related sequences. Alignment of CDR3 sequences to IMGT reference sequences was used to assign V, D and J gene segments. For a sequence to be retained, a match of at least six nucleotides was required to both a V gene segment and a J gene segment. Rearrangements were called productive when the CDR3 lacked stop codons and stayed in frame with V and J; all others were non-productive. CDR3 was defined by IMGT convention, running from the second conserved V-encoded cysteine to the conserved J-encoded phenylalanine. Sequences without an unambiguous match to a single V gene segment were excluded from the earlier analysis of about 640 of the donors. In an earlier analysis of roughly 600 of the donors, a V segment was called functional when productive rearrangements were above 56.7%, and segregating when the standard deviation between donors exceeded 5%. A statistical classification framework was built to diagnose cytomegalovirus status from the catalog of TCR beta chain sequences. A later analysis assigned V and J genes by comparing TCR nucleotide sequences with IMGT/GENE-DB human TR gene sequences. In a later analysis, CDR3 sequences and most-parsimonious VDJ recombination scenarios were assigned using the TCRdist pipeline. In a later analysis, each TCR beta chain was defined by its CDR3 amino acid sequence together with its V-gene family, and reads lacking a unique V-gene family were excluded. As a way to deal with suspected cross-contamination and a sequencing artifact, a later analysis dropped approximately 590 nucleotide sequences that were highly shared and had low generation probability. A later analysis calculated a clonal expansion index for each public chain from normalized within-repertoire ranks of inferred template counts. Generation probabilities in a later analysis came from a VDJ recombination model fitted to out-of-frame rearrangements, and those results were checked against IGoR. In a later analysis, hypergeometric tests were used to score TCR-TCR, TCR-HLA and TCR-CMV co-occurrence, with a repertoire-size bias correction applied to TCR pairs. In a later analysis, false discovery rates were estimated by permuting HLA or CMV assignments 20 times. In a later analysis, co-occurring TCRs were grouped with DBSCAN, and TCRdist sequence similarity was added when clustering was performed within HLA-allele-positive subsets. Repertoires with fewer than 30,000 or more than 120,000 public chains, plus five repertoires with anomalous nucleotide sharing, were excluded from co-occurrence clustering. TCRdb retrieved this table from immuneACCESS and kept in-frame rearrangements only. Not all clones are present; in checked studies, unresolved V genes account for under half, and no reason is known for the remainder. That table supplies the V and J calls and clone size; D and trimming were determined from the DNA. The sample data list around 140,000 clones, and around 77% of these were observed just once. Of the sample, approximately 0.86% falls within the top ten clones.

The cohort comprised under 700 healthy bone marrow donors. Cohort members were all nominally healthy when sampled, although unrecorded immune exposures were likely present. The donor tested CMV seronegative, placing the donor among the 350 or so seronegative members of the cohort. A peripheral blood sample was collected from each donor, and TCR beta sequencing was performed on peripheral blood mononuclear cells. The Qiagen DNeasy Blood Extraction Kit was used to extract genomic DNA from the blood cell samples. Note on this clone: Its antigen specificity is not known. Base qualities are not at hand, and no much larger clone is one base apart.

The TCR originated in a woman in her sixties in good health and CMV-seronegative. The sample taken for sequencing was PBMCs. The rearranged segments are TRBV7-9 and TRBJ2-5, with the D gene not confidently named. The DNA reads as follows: TGTGCCAGCAGCTTTTCTGCCGGGGAGACCCAGTACTTC. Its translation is CASSFSAGETQYF.